One sample yielded the 21 T cell receptor beta chains listed below, sequenced in a study of beta chain features in type 1 diabetes. These receptors' antigens are unknown. The isolated RNA, all of it, was reverse transcribed, so expressed TCRB transcripts were what got sequenced. The method was immunoSEQ multiplex PCR; TCRdb's version includes in-frame clones alone and lacks a portion of them. This table holds fewer than 450,000 clones, about 13% found once. Study-wide results and caveats: Moderate but significant shortening of TCRB CDR3s was recorded in all four CD4+ subsets from Type 1 diabetes patients.

The sample comprised naive CD4+ T cells from blood. The receptors shown here come from a woman aged 18-30 years with type 1 diabetes.

Only a few counts were recorded for this clone. The chain combines TRBV21-1 with TRBJ2-5; the tabulated D call, TRBD2, remains unverified against the DNA. TRBV21-1 is a documented pseudogene. This CDR3 has 17 residues. The CDR3 region has the DNA TGTGCCAGCAGCAAACGTCCGGGACTAGCGGGAGAGGAGACCCAGTACTTC. Amino acids: CASSKRPGLAGEETQYF.

The V and J genes are TRBV7-6 and TRBJ2-3, with TRBD2 identical over 9 bases. With V trimmed by 1 base and J by 3 bases, 8 bases remained unmatched. Per the germline V gene, CDR1 is SGHVS and CDR2 is FNYEAQ. CDR3 length: 17 residues. The CDR3, as DNA: TGTGCCAGCAGCTTAGGGATTAGCGGGAGTGGGACAGATACGCAGTATTTT. The encoded protein is CASSLGISGSGTDTQYF.

This chain links TRBV7-9 with TRBJ2-3; 15 nucleotides match TRBD2. The CDR3 has 16 residues. CDR1 and CDR2 (germline): SEHNR, FQNEAQ (reference sequence). Losses at the gene ends were 4 bases for V and 6 bases for J; bases not matched to a gene: 5. The CDR3 sequence is CASSSGLAGGRDTQYF. Written as DNA, the CDR3 is TGTGCCAGCAGCTCGGGACTAGCGGGAGGACGGGATACGCAGTATTTT.

The CDR3 here is CASSVGGSGIVNEQFF. CDR3 bases: TGTGCCAGCAGCGTAGGGGGTAGCGGGATTGTAAATGAGCAGTTCTTC. This chain connects TRBV9 to TRBJ2-1, with TRBD2 identical over 8 bases. The CDR3 is 16 amino acids. CDR1 is SGDLS and CDR2 is YYNGEE in the germline V gene. V dropped 0 bases and J dropped 7; count of bases not matched to a gene: 9.

Only a few counts were recorded for this clone. The V call is TRBV10-3, the J call TRBJ2-7; 13 bases match TRBD2. The CDR3 spans 15 residues. Trimming took 5 bases from V and 2 from J; bases not matched to a gene: 3. Germline loops: CDR1 ENHRY, CDR2 SYGVKD. The CDR3 nucleotides are TGTGCCATCAGTCCGGGACTAGCGGGGACCTACGAGCAGTACTTC. Translated: CAISPGLAGTYEQYF.

The table lists this clone with a few counts. The chain joins TRBV18 to TRBJ1-4; 10 nucleotides match TRBD1. The CDR3 is 14 amino acids. The germline V gene has CDR1 KGHSH and CDR2 LQKENI. V shed 3 bases, J shed 6 bases, and the junction held 1 base outside the gene matches. Here the CDR3 DNA reads TGTGCCAGCTCACCGGGACAGGGGTATGAAAAACTGTTTTTT. Amino acid sequence: CASSPGQGYEKLFF.

The chain recombines TRBV28 with TRBJ2-1; no firm D call. Trimming removed 10 bases at V and 12 bases at J, with 13 bases between. The germline V gene has CDR1 MDHEN and CDR2 SYDVKM. CDR3 size: 10 residues. The CDR3 DNA is TGTGCCACGAAGTCTGGGCGGCAGTTCTTC. It codes for CATKSGRQFF. Supplemented by reference TRBV28 and TRBJ2-1, the full variable domain reads DVKVTQSSRYLVKRTGEKVFLECVQDMDHENMFWYRQDPGLGLRLIYFSYDVKMKEKGDIPEGYSVSREKKERFSLILESASTNQTSMYLCATKSGRQFFGPGTRLTVL.

This clone has a handful of counts. The chain combines TRBV18 with TRBJ2-4; the D gene is possibly TRBD1 (6 bases). Germline CDR1 and CDR2: KGHSH and LQKENI. The CDR3 runs to 16 residues. V lost 3 bases to trimming and J lost 2 bases, with 14 bases between them. The CDR3 region is CASSPTGGGSKNIQYF. The DNA for the CDR3 is TGTGCCAGCTCACCGACAGGTGGGGGATCCAAAAACATTCAGTACTTC.

V usage is TRBV6-5 and J usage is TRBJ2-1, with TRBD2 as a possible D gene (5 bases). Per the germline V gene, CDR1 is MNHEY and CDR2 is SVGAGI. This CDR3 has 13 residues. Between the trimmed V and J ends, which lost 6 bases and 8 bases, there was a span of 14 bases. The CDR3 DNA reads TGTGCCAGCAGCGACAAGTGGGGAGATGAGCAGTTCTTC. It codes for CASSDKWGDEQFF.

Only a few counts were recorded for this clone. This sequence joins TRBV7-9 and TRBJ2-1; D is possibly TRBD2 (5 bases). V was cut by 1 base and J by 5 bases, with 9 bases left in between. This CDR3 contains 14 residues. Germline-derived CDR1 and CDR2 are SEHNR and FQNEAQ (reference sequence). As DNA, the CDR3 is TGTGCCAGCAGCTTAGGGAGCGGCGACAATGAGCAGTTCTTC. It specifies CASSLGSGDNEQFF.

This clone was found a few times. This chain uses TRBV4-3 with TRBJ2-7, with a weak D call TRBD1 (6 bases). Germline CDR1 is LGHNA and CDR2 is YSLEER. The CDR3 spans 15 residues. V lost 1 base, J lost 4 bases, and 14 bases lay in between. This chain's CDR3 is CASSQVSRGVYEQYV. Here the CDR3 DNA reads TGCGCCAGCAGCCAAGTGTCCAGGGGTGTGTACGAGCAGTACGTC.

The genes are TRBV5-1 and TRBJ2-2; D call uncertain. This CDR3 has 16 amino acids. Trimming stripped 0 bases from V and 0 bases from J, with 9 bases between. CDR1 is SGHRS, CDR2 YFSETQ, per germline. CDR3: CASSLGPQTNTGELFF. The CDR3 nucleotides read TGCGCCAGCAGCTTGGGGCCGCAGACGAACACCGGGGAGCTGTTTTTT.

This clone was seen a handful of times. V gene TRBV5-1 combines with J gene TRBJ1-1; D gene ambiguous. The CDR3 extends over 15 amino acids. Per the germline V gene, CDR1 is SGHRS and CDR2 is YFSETQ. Trimming took off 0 bases at V and 4 bases at J, with 13 bases between the two ends. CDR3 amino acids: CASSLAGVVGTEAFF. The CDR3 DNA reads as TGCGCCAGCAGCTTGGCCGGGGTGGTTGGCACTGAAGCTTTCTTT.

The gene calls are TRBV29-1 and TRBJ1-1; 8 bases match TRBD1. V lost 7 bases and J lost 0; bases outside the gene matches: 10. This CDR3 has 15 amino acids. CDR1 and CDR2 from the germline V gene are SQVTM and ANQGSEA. CDR3 protein: CSAHDRGVLNTEAFF. The CDR3 DNA sequence: TGCAGCGCCCATGACAGGGGCGTTTTGAACACTGAAGCTTTCTTT.

The chain has TRBV11-2 and TRBJ2-7; 10 bases agree with TRBD2. V was pared by 5 bases and J by 6 bases, with 4 bases of the junction left unmatched. CDR1 SGHAT and CDR2 FQNNGV come from the germline V gene. The CDR3 contains 13 residues. The CDR3 spells CASSLAGAVEQYF. CDR3 DNA: TGTGCCAGCAGCCTAGCGGGAGCGGTCGAGCAGTACTTC.

This clone occurred a few times. The rearrangement joins TRBV7-9 to TRBJ2-1, with 9 bases lining up with TRBD2. Per germline, CDR1 SEHNR and CDR2 FQNEAQ (reference sequence). The CDR3 contains 16 residues. V shed 11 bases and J 8 bases; nucleotides not matched to a gene: 19. The CDR3 region is CAATGYSGSMNDEQFF. CDR3 nucleotide sequence: TGTGCCGCCACGGGTTATAGCGGGAGTATGAACGATGAGCAGTTCTTC.

This clone was recorded a few times. The chain carries TRBV5-4 and TRBJ2-2; the match to TRBD2 covers 11 bases. The germline V gene has CDR1 SGHNT and CDR2 YYREEE (reference sequence). This CDR3 spans 17 amino acids. V lost 4 bases, J lost 3 bases, and 8 bases stayed unmatched. This CDR3 is CASSPSLAGVDTGELFF. For the CDR3, the DNA is TGTGCCAGCAGCCCTTCACTAGCGGGAGTAGACACCGGGGAGCTGTTTTTT. The variable domain in full, completed from reference TRBV5-4 and TRBJ2-2, reads ETGVTQSPTHLIKTRGQQVTLRCSSQSGHNTVSWYQQALGQGPQFIFQYYREEENGRGNFPPRFSGLQFPNYSSELNVNALELDDSALYLCASSPSLAGVDTGELFFGEGSRLTVL.

This clone was observed a handful of times. V usage is TRBV5-6 and J usage is TRBJ1-2; 7 positions match TRBD1. CDR1 is SGHDT and CDR2 is YYEEEE in the germline V gene. The CDR3 sequence is 14 residues long. V shed 5 bases, J shed 4 bases, and the junction held 8 bases outside the gene matches. CDR3 coding DNA: TGTGCCAGCAGTAACCCGGGACAGCGCTATGGCTACACCTTC. Translating gives CASSNPGQRYGYTF.

A few counts support this clone. The V and J genes are TRBV28 and TRBJ1-1, with TRBD1 identical over 8 bases. The J segment lost 1 base and the V segment lost 6 bases, leaving 7 bases of the junction unmatched. CDR3 length: 15 residues. CDR1 and CDR2 from the germline V gene are MDHEN and SYDVKM. In DNA, the CDR3 is TGTGCCAGCAGCCCCTTCGGACAGGGGAACACTGAAGCTTTCTTT. It specifies CASSPFGQGNTEAFF.

This chain joins TRBV6-5 and TRBJ2-7; unclear D gene. Trimming removed 0 bases at V and 2 bases at J, with 8 bases between. There are 14 residues in the CDR3. Germline CDR1 reads MNHEY; CDR2 reads SVGAGI. CDR3 nucleotide sequence: TGTGCCAGCAGTTACTCGAGGCGTGCCTACGAGCAGTACTTC. It yields the protein CASSYSRRAYEQYF.

This sequence joins TRBV4-3 and TRBJ2-6, with 8 bases lining up with TRBD2. Per the germline V gene, CDR1 is LGHNA and CDR2 is YSLEER. The CDR3 totals 18 residues. V lost 7 bases and J lost 4; bases outside the gene matches: 15. CDR3 region: CASNSRGGGPSGANVLTF. The CDR3 DNA reads as TGCGCCAGCAACTCTCGGGGGGGAGGTCCGTCGGGGGCCAACGTCCTGACTTTC.